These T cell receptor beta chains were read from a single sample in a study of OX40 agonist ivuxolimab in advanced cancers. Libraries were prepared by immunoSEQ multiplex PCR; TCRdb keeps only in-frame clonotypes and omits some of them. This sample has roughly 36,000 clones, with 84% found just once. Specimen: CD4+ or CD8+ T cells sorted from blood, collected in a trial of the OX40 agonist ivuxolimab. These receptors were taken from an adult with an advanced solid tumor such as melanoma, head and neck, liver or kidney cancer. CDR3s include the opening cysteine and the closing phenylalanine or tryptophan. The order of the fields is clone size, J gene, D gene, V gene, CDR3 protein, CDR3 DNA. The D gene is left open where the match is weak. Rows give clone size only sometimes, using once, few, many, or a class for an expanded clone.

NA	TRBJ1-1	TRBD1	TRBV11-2	CASSPRRGRQGDTEAFF	TGTGCCAGCAGCCCAAGGCGGGGACGCCAGGGGGACACTGAAGCTTTCTTT
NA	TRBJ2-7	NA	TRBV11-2	CASSSSATSYEQYF	TGTGCCAGCAGCTCCTCTGCTACTTCCTACGAGCAGTACTTT
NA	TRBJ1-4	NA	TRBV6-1	CASSAPGNNEKLFF	TGTGCCAGCAGTGCCCCAGGGAATAATGAAAAACTGTTTTTT
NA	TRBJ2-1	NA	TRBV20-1	CSARDSPVEFF	TGCAGTGCTAGAGATAGTCCGGTGGAGTTCTTC
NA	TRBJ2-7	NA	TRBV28	CASSLVTLGSYEQYF	TGTGCCAGCAGTTTAGTGACTCTGGGGTCCTACGAGCAGTACTTC
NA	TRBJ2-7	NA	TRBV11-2	CASRENRDSYEQYF	TGTGCCAGCAGGGAGAACAGGGATTCCTACGAGCAGTACTTC
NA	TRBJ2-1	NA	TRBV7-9	CASSLGYQKIDNEQFF	TGTGCCAGCAGCTTAGGATATCAGAAAATCGACAATGAGCAGTTCTTC
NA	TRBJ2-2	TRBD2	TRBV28	CASSGGGTGELFF	TGTGCCAGCAGCGGGGGAGGGACCGGGGAGCTGTTTTTT
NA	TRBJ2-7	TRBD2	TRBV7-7	CASSLGGLAGTDEQYF	TGTGCCAGCAGCTTAGGGGGACTAGCGGGGACTGACGAGCAGTACTTC
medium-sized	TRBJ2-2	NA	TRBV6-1	CASRNDRPNTGELFF	TGTGCCAGCAGAAATGACAGACCTAACACCGGGGAGCTGTTTTTT
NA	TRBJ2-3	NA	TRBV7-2	CASSLASDTQYF	TGTGCCAGCAGCTTAGCCAGTGATACGCAGTATTTT
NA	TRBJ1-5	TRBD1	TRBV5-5	CASSSDRGRNQPQHF	TGTGCCAGCAGCTCGGACAGGGGGCGCAATCAGCCCCAGCATTTT
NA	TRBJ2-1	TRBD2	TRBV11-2	CASSATQLAGINEQFF	TGTGCCAGCAGCGCCACCCAACTAGCGGGAATCAATGAGCAGTTCTTC
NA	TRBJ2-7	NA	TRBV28	CASSLEGVVRYEQYF	TGTGCCAGCAGTTTGGAAGGGGTAGTCCGCTACGAGCAGTACTTC
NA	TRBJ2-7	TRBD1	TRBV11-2	CASSLAAQGYEQYF	TGTGCCAGCAGCTTAGCGGCACAGGGGTACGAGCAGTACTTC
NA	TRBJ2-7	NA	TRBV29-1	CSFRRTPYEQYF	TGCAGCTTTAGACGGACCCCTTACGAGCAGTACTTC
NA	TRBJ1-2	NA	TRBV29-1	CSVEDRGFAGYTF	TGCAGCGTTGAAGATCGAGGATTCGCGGGCTACACCTTC
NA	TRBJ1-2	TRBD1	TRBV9	CASSVGGTGMYYGYTF	TGTGCCAGCAGCGTAGGCGGGACAGGAATGTACTATGGCTACACCTTC
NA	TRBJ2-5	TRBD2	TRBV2	CASATTSEVWETQYF	TGTGCCAGCGCGACGACTAGCGAGGTGTGGGAGACCCAGTACTTC
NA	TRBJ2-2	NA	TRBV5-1	CASSLGAGISTGELFF	TGCGCCAGCAGCTTGGGCGCGGGAATAAGCACCGGGGAGCTGTTTTTT
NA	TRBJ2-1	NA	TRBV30	CAWRGGPNNEQFF	TGTGCCTGGAGGGGGGGGCCCAACAATGAGCAGTTCTTC
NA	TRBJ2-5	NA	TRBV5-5	CASFLHQTQETQYF	TGTGCCAGTTTCTTACACCAAACCCAAGAGACCCAGTACTTC
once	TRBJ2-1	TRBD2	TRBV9	CASSGGLAGQGGNEQFF	TGTGCCAGCAGCGGAGGACTAGCGGGCCAGGGGGGGAATGAGCAGTTCTTC
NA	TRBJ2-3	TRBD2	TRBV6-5	CANLAGGDTQYF	TGTGCCAACTTAGCGGGAGGGGATACGCAGTATTTT
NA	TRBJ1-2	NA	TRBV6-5	CASSYSGYGYTF	TGTGCCAGCAGTTATTCGGGCTATGGCTACACCTTC
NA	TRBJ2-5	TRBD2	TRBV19	CASSIGWGGQETQYF	TGTGCCAGTAGTATAGGGTGGGGGGGCCAAGAGACCCAGTACTTC
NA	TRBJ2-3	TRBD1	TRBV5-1	CASSSGTGGADTQYF	TGCGCCAGCAGCTCCGGGACAGGGGGTGCAGATACGCAGTATTTT
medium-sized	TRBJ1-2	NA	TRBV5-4	CASTSGRDYGYTF	TGTGCCAGCACCTCGGGGAGGGACTATGGCTACACCTTC
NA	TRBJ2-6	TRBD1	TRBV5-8	CASSSRGPSSGANVLTF	TGTGCCAGCAGCTCTAGGGGGCCTAGCTCTGGGGCCAACGTCCTGACTTTC
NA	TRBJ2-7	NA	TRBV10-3	CAICPPNGYEQYF	TGTGCCATATGTCCACCGAACGGCTACGAGCAGTACTTC
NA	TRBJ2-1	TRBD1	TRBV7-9	CASSPGQGYEQFF	TGTGCCAGCAGCCCGGGACAGGGCTATGAGCAGTTCTTC
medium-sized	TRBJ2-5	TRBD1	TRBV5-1	CASSMGQGEETQYF	TGCGCCAGCAGCATGGGACAGGGTGAAGAGACCCAGTACTTC
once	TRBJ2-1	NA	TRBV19	CASSIGGGGVSEQFF	TGTGCCAGTAGTATAGGTGGGGGAGGAGTATCTGAGCAGTTCTTC
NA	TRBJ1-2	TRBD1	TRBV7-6	CASSPGQTYGYTF	TGTGCCAGCAGCCCGGGACAGACCTATGGCTACACCTTC
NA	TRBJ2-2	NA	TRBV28	CASSLPTVNTGELFF	TGTGCCAGCAGTTTGCCGACAGTGAACACCGGGGAGCTGTTTTTT
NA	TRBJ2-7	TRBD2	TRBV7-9	CASSLSAGVYEQYF	TGTGCCAGCAGCTTATCAGCGGGAGTGTACGAGCAGTACTTC
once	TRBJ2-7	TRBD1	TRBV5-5	CASSLVSGQTLEQYF	TGTGCCAGCAGCTTGGTGTCGGGACAGACTCTCGAGCAGTACTTC
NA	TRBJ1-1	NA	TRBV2	CASSEAAGGEWDEAFF	TGTGCCAGCAGTGAAGCCGCTGGGGGGGAATGGGATGAGGCTTTCTTT
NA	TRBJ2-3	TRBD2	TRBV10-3	CAISPHGTSGSTDTQYF	TGTGCCATCAGCCCTCACGGGACTAGCGGAAGCACAGATACGCAGTATTTT
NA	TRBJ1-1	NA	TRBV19	CASSTGTTAFF	TGTGCCAGTAGTACGGGGACTACGGCTTTCTTT
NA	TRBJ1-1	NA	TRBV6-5	CASSTGPHGDTEAFF	TGTGCCAGCAGCACCGGGCCCCACGGCGACACTGAAGCTTTCTTT
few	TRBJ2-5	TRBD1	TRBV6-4	CASSDGTGGAETQYF	TGTGCCAGCAGTGACGGAACAGGGGGCGCGGAGACCCAGTACTTC
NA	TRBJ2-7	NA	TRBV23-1	CASSQSRQGGPYEQYF	TGCGCCAGCAGTCAATCCAGACAGGGAGGTCCTTACGAGCAGTACTTC
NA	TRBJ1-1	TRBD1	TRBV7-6	CASSLGSGGRTEAFF	TGTGCCAGCAGCTTAGGTTCAGGGGGCAGGACTGAAGCTTTCTTT
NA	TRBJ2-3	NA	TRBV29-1	CSVALIGSTDTQYF	TGCAGCGTGGCCTTGATTGGCAGCACAGATACGCAGTATTTT